At least ten counts were recorded for the clone carrying this T cell receptor beta chain. The antigen is unknown. The sample comes from a study of naive and memory T cell subsets. Study-wide points: Higher TCR numbers at tuberculin sites reflect T cell infiltration, per interpretation.

Germline V gives CDR1 SGHTA, CDR2 FQGNSA. The CDR3 extends over 14 amino acids. Between the trimmed V and J ends, which lost 5 bases and 3 bases, there was a span of 13 bases. The SP2 primer and nested alpha and beta constant region primers amplified ligated cDNA in four rounds. Reverse transcription of blood and skin TCR RNA was primed at alpha and beta constant regions. Each CDR3 protein gets one entry after TCRdb re-called the UMI-ligation and nested PCR reads with MiXCR. The sample has about 37,000 distinct CDR3 sequences; roughly 9.6% are singletons. Described treatment: skin biopsy from PPD injection site in Mantoux-positive individual. A UMI-containing oligonucleotide was joined by 3' ligation to the TCR cDNA template. Tuberculin skin test biopsies were taken where PPD was injected in Mantoux-positive people.

Material: skin, obtained from a tuberculin skin test site. This clonotype was obtained from an adult in good health. The chain combines TRBV7-2 with TRBJ2-5, with D tentatively TRBD2 (6 bases). The CDR3 DNA is TGTGCCAGCAGCCCCGGACTATCCGAAGAGACCCAGTACTTC. It codes for CASSPGLSEETQYF.